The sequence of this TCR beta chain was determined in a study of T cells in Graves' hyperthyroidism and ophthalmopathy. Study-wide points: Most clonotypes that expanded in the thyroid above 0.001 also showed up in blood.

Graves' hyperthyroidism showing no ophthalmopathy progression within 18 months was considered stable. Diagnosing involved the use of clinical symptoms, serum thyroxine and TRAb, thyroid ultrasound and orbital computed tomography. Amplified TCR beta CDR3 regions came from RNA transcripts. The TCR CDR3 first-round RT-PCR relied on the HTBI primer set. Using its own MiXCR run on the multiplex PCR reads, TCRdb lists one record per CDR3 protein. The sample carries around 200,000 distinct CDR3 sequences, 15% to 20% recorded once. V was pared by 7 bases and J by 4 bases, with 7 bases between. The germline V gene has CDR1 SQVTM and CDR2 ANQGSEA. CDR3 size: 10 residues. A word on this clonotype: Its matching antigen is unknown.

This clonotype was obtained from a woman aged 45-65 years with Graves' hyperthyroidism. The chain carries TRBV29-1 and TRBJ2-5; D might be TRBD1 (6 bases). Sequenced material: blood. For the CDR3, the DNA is TGCAGCGGCAGGGGAGAGACCCAGTACTTC. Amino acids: CSGRGETQYF. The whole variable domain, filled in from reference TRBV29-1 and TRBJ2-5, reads SAVISQKPSRDICQRGTSLTIQCQVDSQVTMMFWYRQQPGQSLTLIATANQGSEATYESGFVIDKFPISRPNLTFSTLTVSNMSPEDSSIYLCSGRGETQYFGPGTRLLVL.